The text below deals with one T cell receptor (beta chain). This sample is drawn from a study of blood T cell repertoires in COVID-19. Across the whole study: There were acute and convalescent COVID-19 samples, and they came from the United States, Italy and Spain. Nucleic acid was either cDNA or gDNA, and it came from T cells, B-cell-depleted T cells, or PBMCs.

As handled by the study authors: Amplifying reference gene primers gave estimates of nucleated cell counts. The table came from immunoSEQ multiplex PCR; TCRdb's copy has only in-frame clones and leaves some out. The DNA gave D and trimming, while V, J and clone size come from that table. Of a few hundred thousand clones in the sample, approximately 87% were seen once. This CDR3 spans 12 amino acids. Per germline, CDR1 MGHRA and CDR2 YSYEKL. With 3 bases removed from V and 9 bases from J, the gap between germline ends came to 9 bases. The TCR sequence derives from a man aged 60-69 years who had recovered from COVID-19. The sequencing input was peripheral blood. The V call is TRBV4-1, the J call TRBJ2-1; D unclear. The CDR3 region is CASSQAVGEQFF. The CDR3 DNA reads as TGCGCCAGCAGCCAGGCAGTTGGTGAGCAGTTCTTC.